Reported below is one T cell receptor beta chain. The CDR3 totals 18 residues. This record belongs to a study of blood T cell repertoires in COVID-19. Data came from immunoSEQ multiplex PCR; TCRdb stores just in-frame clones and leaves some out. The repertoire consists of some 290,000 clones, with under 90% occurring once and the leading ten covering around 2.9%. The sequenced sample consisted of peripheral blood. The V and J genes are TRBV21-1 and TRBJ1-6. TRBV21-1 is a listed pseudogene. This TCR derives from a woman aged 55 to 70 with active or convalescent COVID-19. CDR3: CASSKAQGGASYNSPLHF. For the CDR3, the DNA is TGTGCCAGCAGCAAAGCGCAAGGGGGGGCCTCCTATAATTCACCCCTCCACTTT.